Listed below are T cell receptor beta chains from one sample, sequenced in a study of Graves' ophthalmopathy and Graves' hyperthyroidism. TCRdb re-analysed the multiplex PCR reads in MiXCR, keeping a single row per CDR3 protein. The sample shows approximately 160,000 distinct CDR3 sequences, 39% of them seen only once. The sample taken for sequencing was peripheral blood. The origin of the receptors is a man younger than 45 with Graves' ophthalmopathy. Both conserved end residues are part of each CDR3. The order of the fields is D gene, clone size, CDR3 length, J gene, V gene, CDR3 DNA, CDR3 protein. The D gene is left open where the match is weak. For some rows the clone size is stated as once, few or many, or as a class when expanded; others skip it.

>TRBD1|many|10|TRBJ1-1|TRBV30
TGTGCCTGGGACAGGGGGTGGGCTTTCTTT
CAWDRGWAFF
>TRBD1|NA|14|TRBJ1-5|TRBV28
TGTGCCATGCGGCGGGCAGGGGGTAGTCAGCCCCAGCATTTT
CAMRRAGGSQPQHF
>NA|few|14|TRBJ1-5|TRBV6-2/TRBV6-3
TGTGCCAGCAGATCGGTGGTTAGCAATCAGCCCCAGCATTTT
CASRSVVSNQPQHF
>NA|many|12|TRBJ1-1|TRBV30
TGTGCCTGGAGTCGGGAACGAGGGGAGGCTTTCTTT
CAWSRERGEAFF
>TRBD2|many|15|TRBJ2-5|TRBV12-3/TRBV12-4
TGTGCCAGCAGCCCGGGGGAGGGACGTAAAGAGACCCAGTACTTC
CASSPGEGRKETQYF
>TRBD1|NA|13|TRBJ2-7|TRBV7-2
TGTGCCAGCCTTCGACAGGGGTCCTACGAGCAGTACTTC
CASLRQGSYEQYF
>NA|many|14|TRBJ2-7|TRBV6-5
TGTGCCAGCAGTTACCGGCCAGGGAACTACGAGCAGTACTTC
CASSYRPGNYEQYF
>TRBD2|many|15|TRBJ2-7|TRBV12-3/TRBV12-4
TGTGCCAGCAGTCGAGGGGGCGGGAGGGCCTGGGAGCAGTACTTC
CASSRGGGRAWEQYF
>TRBD1|NA|16|TRBJ2-7|TRBV28
TGTGCCAGCAGTCCTCCGGGACAGGGGGCGGGGGACGAGCAGTACTTC
CASSPPGQGAGDEQYF
>NA|many|12|TRBJ2-6|TRBV28
TGTGCCAGCAGTACCTCCGAGCAGCTCCTGACTTTC
CASSTSEQLLTF
>TRBD1|many|18|TRBJ1-6|TRBV28
TGTGCCAGCAGTTTATCGTCCTCCAGGGGGCTCTATAATTCACCCCTCCACTTT
CASSLSSSRGLYNSPLHF
>TRBD1|NA|17|TRBJ2-5|TRBV28
TGTGCCAGCAGTCCAACCCTCGGGACAGGGGGCGAAGAGACCCAGTACTTC
CASSPTLGTGGEETQYF
>NA|once|14|TRBJ2-2|TRBV12-3/TRBV12-4
TGTGCCAGCAAGGTGGGCCCGAACACCGGGGAGCTGTTTTTT
CASKVGPNTGELFF
>NA|many|12|TRBJ2-2|TRBV30
TGTGCCTGGAGTCCAGGGGACTACGAGCTGTTTTTT
CAWSPGDYELFF
>TRBD1|NA|14|TRBJ1-2|TRBV20-1
TGCAGTGCGGTCCGGGACAGGGGGCAGGGTGGCTACACCTTC
CSAVRDRGQGGYTF
>TRBD2|NA|16|TRBJ2-2|TRBV27
TGTGCCAGCAGTTTGAACGGGGGGAGGTCTACCGGGGAGCTGTTTTTT
CASSLNGGRSTGELFF
>NA|many|14|TRBJ2-7|TRBV7-2
TGTGCCAGCAGCTTGACAGAGTGGGAGTACGAGCAGTACTTC
CASSLTEWEYEQYF
>NA|few|14|TRBJ1-2|TRBV9
TGTGCCAGCAGCGTAGGCAGGCCTGCGTATGGCTACACCTTC
CASSVGRPAYGYTF
>NA|many|14|TRBJ2-7|TRBV6-5
TGTGCCAGCAGGAGAGGACAGAGGTCCTACGAGCAGTACTTC
CASRRGQRSYEQYF
>NA|many|15|TRBJ2-5|TRBV13
TGTGCCAGCAGCTTTATGGCGGGATCCCAAGAGACCCAGTACTTC
CASSFMAGSQETQYF
>NA|many|13|TRBJ2-7|TRBV27
TGTGCCAGCAGGGAAGCGGGTACCTACGAGCAGTACTTC
CASREAGTYEQYF
>NA|many|14|TRBJ2-6|TRBV11-3
TGTGCCAGCAGCTTACTCTCTGGGGCCAACGTCCTGACTTTC
CASSLLSGANVLTF
>NA|NA|12|TRBJ2-5|TRBV4-3
TGCGCCAGCAGCCTTAATGGGAAGACCCAGTACTTC
CASSLNGKTQYF
>TRBD2|many|16|TRBJ2-7|TRBV20-1
TGCAGTGCCAATACCGGGACTAGCGGGAGAGTCGACGAGCAGTACTTC
CSANTGTSGRVDEQYF
>NA|many|15|TRBJ1-5|TRBV24-1
TGTGCCACCGGCCAGGGCGGGGATAGCAATCAGCCCCAGCATTTT
CATGQGGDSNQPQHF
>NA|once|15|TRBJ1-1|TRBV28
TGTGCCAGCAGGGATACGAGGGGTTCGAGCACTGAAGCTTTCTTT
CASRDTRGSSTEAFF
>NA|NA|14|TRBJ2-7|TRBV30
TGTGCCTGGAGCGTACCACAAGGGGTTAGAGAGCAGTACTTC
CAWSVPQGVREQYF
>TRBD1|NA|16|TRBJ1-6|TRBV2
TGTGCCAGCAAGTCCGGTCGGACAGGGGGCTCTTCACCCCTCCACTTT
CASKSGRTGGSSPLHF
>NA|many|14|TRBJ2-7|TRBV6-2/TRBV6-3
TGTGCCAGCGGGGGTGCGGTTCGGGGATCCGAGCAGTACTTC
CASGGAVRGSEQYF
>NA|many|13|TRBJ1-1|TRBV11-2
TGTGCCAGCAGCTCAACGCAAAACACTGAAGCTTTCTTT
CASSSTQNTEAFF
>NA|many|12|TRBJ1-2|TRBV20-1
TGCAGTGCTAGTTACAGAAACTATGGCTACACCTTC
CSASYRNYGYTF
>NA|many|14|TRBJ1-2|TRBV19
TGTGCCAGTAGTATACACAGGGAGAGGTATGGCTACACCTTC
CASSIHRERYGYTF
>TRBD1|few|15|TRBJ1-5|TRBV6-1
TGTGCCAGCAAGACCGGGACAGGGGGCAATCAGCCCCAGCATTTT
CASKTGTGGNQPQHF
>NA|many|14|TRBJ1-1|TRBV12-3/TRBV12-4
TGTGCCAGCAGTTTGACAGCAGTTAACACTGAAGCTTTCTTT
CASSLTAVNTEAFF
>TRBD1|many|14|TRBJ2-7|TRBV27
TGTGCCAGCAAAACCGGGACAGGCACCTACGAGCAGTACTTC
CASKTGTGTYEQYF
>TRBD1|NA|13|TRBJ1-1|TRBV28
TGTGCCAGCAGCCGGACAGGTTCCACTGAAGCTTTCTTT
CASSRTGSTEAFF
>NA|NA|13|TRBJ1-1|TRBV7-2
TGTGCCAGCAGCTTAGATACAGGCGCGATAGCTTTCTTT
CASSLDTGAIAFF
>TRBD2|many|17|TRBJ2-2|TRBV15
TGTGCCACCAGCAGAGATTCAACGGGAGGGCATAACGGGGAGCTGTTTTTT
CATSRDSTGGHNGELFF
>TRBD1|NA|14|TRBJ1-1|TRBV12-3/TRBV12-4
TGTGCCAGCAGAGCGACAGGGGGTCGTGACGGAGCTTTCTTT
CASRATGGRDGAFF
>NA|many|15|TRBJ1-1|TRBV6-1
TGTGCCAGCAGTGAATTGGGGGGGGCGTACACTGAAGCTTTCTTT
CASSELGGAYTEAFF
>NA|NA|16|TRBJ1-5|TRBV28
TGTGCCAGCAGATCCCTGCAAGGTAATAGCAATCAGCCCCAGCATTTT
CASRSLQGNSNQPQHF
>NA|NA|14|TRBJ1-1|TRBV12-3/TRBV12-4
TGTGCCAGCAGTTCGGGCCCCTTTGGCACTGAAGCTTTCTTT
CASSSGPFGTEAFF
>NA|many|15|TRBJ1-2|TRBV4-1
TGCGCCAGCAGCCAGAACCAGGTTCCTAACTATGGCTACACCTTC
CASSQNQVPNYGYTF
>NA|many|14|TRBJ1-3|TRBV20-1
TGCAGTGCTAGAGACTTATCCTCTGGAAACACCATATATTTT
CSARDLSSGNTIYF
>NA|NA|15|TRBJ1-1|TRBV15
TGTGCCACCAGCACAATCGGCATCATGAACACTGAAGCTTTCTTT
CATSTIGIMNTEAFF